This passage covers 20 T cell receptor beta chains from one sample sequenced in a study of post-analysis software for immune sequencing data. Study results and caveats: Patients used four to six TRBV segments, including TRBV5-6, TRBV5-1 and TRBV20-1, more often than controls.

These receptors have no known antigen. Presence of unique molecular identifiers characterized the TCR beta cDNA libraries. TCRdb re-derived calls from the PCR reads in MiXCR, one entry per CDR3 protein. This sample carries over 700,000 distinct CDR3 sequences, 30% of them seen once, and the ten largest clones take approximately 0.6%. Sequenced input: blood. These receptors were taken from a girl aged 5 to 17 with multiple sclerosis.

The J gene is TRBJ2-5, the V gene TRBV11-2, with D perhaps matching TRBD2 (6 bases). This CDR3 is built from 14 residues. Trimming removed 2 bases at V and 3 bases at J, with 10 bases between. Per germline, CDR1 SGHAT and CDR2 FQNNGV. In DNA, the CDR3 is TGTGCCAGCAGCTTACGGGACTGGGAAGAGACCCAGTACTTC. This encodes CASSLRDWEETQYF.

Only a few counts were recorded for this clonotype. The V gene is TRBV4-2, the J gene TRBJ2-5; no firm D call. Germline CDR1 is LGHNA and CDR2 is YNFKEQ. Between the trimmed V and J ends, which lost 3 bases and 0 bases, there was a span of 11 bases. The CDR3 has 15 residues. CDR3 protein: CASSHTWQDQETQYF. DNA of the CDR3: TGTGCCAGCAGCCATACCTGGCAGGACCAAGAGACCCAGTACTTC.

This rearrangement joins TRBV20-1 to TRBJ2-5; TRBD1 might be the D (5 bases). The V gene's germline CDR1 is DFQATT and CDR2 SNEGSKA (reference sequence). The CDR3 sequence is 13 residues long. The V and J ends lost 4 bases and 4 bases respectively, with 13 bases between them. The CDR3 coding sequence is TGCAGTGCTAACCTTCAGGGTTTAGAGACCCAGTACTTC. It specifies CSANLQGLETQYF.

The rearrangement joins TRBV28 to TRBJ2-5; 7 bases line up with TRBD1. V lost 5 bases, J lost 1 base, and 7 bases stayed unmatched. The CDR3 has 15 residues. Germline loops: CDR1 MDHEN, CDR2 SYDVKM. CDR3 in DNA: TGTGCCAGCAGTCAACGGACAGGACCCCAAGAGACCCAGTACTTC. Amino acid sequence: CASSQRTGPQETQYF.

V and J are TRBV12-3 or TRBV12-4 and TRBJ1-1; no clear D gene. V gave up 3 bases and J gave up 7 bases, with 12 bases separating them. CDR3 size: 13 residues. This CDR3 reads CASSFKIPIEAFF. In nucleotides, the CDR3 is TGTGCCAGCAGTTTTAAAATTCCCATTGAAGCTTTCTTT.

This clonotype was detected only a few times. The rearrangement links TRBV9 to TRBJ2-3; 7 bases match TRBD1. The CDR3 spans 15 residues. Germline V CDR1 and CDR2: SGDLS, YYNGEE. The ends lost 3 bases at V and 2 bases at J; junction bases unmatched: 6. CDR3 in amino acids: CASSGTGQATDTQYF. CDR3 sequence (DNA): TGTGCCAGCAGCGGAACAGGACAGGCCACAGATACGCAGTATTTT.

The chain recombines TRBV7-2 with TRBJ2-7; maybe TRBD2 (5 bases). V was shortened by 5 bases and J by 2 bases, with 13 bases between the two germline ends. This CDR3 is built from 14 residues. CDR1 is SGHTA, CDR2 FQGNSA, per germline. The CDR3 nucleotides are TGTGCCAGCAGCCAGGACTTGCCAGCCTACGAGCAGTACTTC. This translates into CASSQDLPAYEQYF.

This clonotype has a handful of counts. V gene TRBV20-1 combines with J gene TRBJ2-1, with 9 bases lining up with TRBD2. The trim removed 6 bases at V and 10 bases at J, leaving 13 bases unmatched. There are 14 residues in the CDR3. The V gene's germline CDR1 is DFQATT and CDR2 SNEGSKA (reference sequence). The CDR3 nucleotides read TGCAGTGCATCAGAGGGCGGGAGGGCCCGGGAGCAGTTCTTC. Its protein product is CSASEGGRAREQFF.

The V call is TRBV6-2 or TRBV6-3, the J call TRBJ1-5; TRBD1 matches at 8 bases. Germline V lookup: CDR1 MNHEY, CDR2 SVGEGT. Trimming removed 4 bases from V and 6 bases from J; junction bases left unmatched: 8. CDR3 length equals 15 residues. CDR3 loop: CASSWGRGRGQPQHF. The CDR3 DNA follows: TGTGCCAGCAGTTGGGGCAGGGGGCGCGGTCAGCCCCAGCATTTT.

V is TRBV7-9 and J is TRBJ1-1; D call uncertain. This CDR3 is built from 15 residues. V gave up 3 bases and J gave up 5 bases, with 16 bases separating them. The germline CDR1 and CDR2 sequences are SEHNR and FQNEAQ (reference sequence). As DNA, the CDR3 is TGTGCCAGCAGCTTTCCCCGGGCCATTGGGACTGAAGCTTTCTTT. It encodes CASSFPRAIGTEAFF. The complete variable domain, with remaining parts taken from reference TRBV7-9 and TRBJ1-1, reads DTGVSQNPRHKITKRGQNVTFRCDPISEHNRLYWYRQTLGQGPEFLTYFQNEAQLEKSRLLSDRFSAERPKGSFSTLEIQRTEQGDSAMYLCASSFPRAIGTEAFFGQGTRLTVV.

The V gene is TRBV7-2, the J gene TRBJ2-5; the match to TRBD2 covers 10 bases. Trimming took 5 bases from V and 2 from J; bases not matched to a gene: 5. Germline CDR1 is SGHTA and CDR2 is FQGNSA. This CDR3 contains 15 residues. For the CDR3, the DNA is TGTGCCAGCAGCCGTGGACTAGCGGAGCAAGAGACCCAGTACTTC. Its translation is CASSRGLAEQETQYF.

This clonotype was seen a single time. The J gene is TRBJ2-3, the V gene TRBV20-1; 7 bases fit TRBD1. The CDR3 is 14 residues long. Germline lookup yields CDR1 DFQATT and CDR2 SNEGSKA (reference sequence). Trimming cost V 0 bases and J 11 bases; bases outside gene matches: 11. The CDR3 here is CSARDPQRDSWQYF. The CDR3 DNA is TGCAGTGCTAGAGATCCCCAGAGGGACAGTTGGCAGTATTTT.

This clonotype was counted between two and nine times. The rearrangement links TRBV12-3 or TRBV12-4 to TRBJ2-4, with D possibly being TRBD1 (6 bases). V was cut by 6 bases and J by 6 bases, with 18 bases left in between. The CDR3 loop spans 15 amino acids. CDR3 in amino acids: CASRPTGQVGNIQYF. CDR3 DNA sequence: TGTGCCAGCAGACCCACGGGACAAGTGGGAAACATTCAGTACTTC.

The chain has TRBV28 and TRBJ1-2; weak D call: TRBD1 (6 bases). With 5 bases removed from V and 7 bases from J, the gap between germline ends came to 17 bases. This CDR3 has 14 amino acids. CDR1 is MDHEN, CDR2 SYDVKM, per germline. The CDR3 protein is CASSVGGGHGGYTF. The CDR3 DNA is TGTGCCAGCAGTGTCGGCGGGGGGCATGGTGGCTACACCTTC.

The V call is TRBV4-1, the J call TRBJ2-7, with D possibly being TRBD1 or TRBD2 (6 bases each). Germline V gives CDR1 MGHRA, CDR2 YSYEKL. The CDR3 has 16 residues. Trimming cost V 4 bases and J 3 bases, with 19 bases left between them. Here the CDR3 reads CASSLGGTGAHYEQYF. Written as DNA, the CDR3 is TGCGCCAGCAGCCTCGGAGGAACGGGGGCTCACTACGAGCAGTACTTC.

There are a few counts of this clonotype. The V and J genes are TRBV4-3 and TRBJ2-3; TRBD2 matches at 8 bases. Germline-derived CDR1 and CDR2 are LGHNA and YSLEER. V shed 0 bases and J 8 bases; nucleotides not matched to a gene: 10. CDR3 length equals 16 residues. The chain's CDR3 is CASSQEGTSGAGTQYF. As DNA, the CDR3 is TGCGCCAGCAGCCAAGAGGGCACTAGCGGTGCAGGTACGCAGTATTTT.

V is TRBV12-5 and J is TRBJ2-1, with 13 bases that match TRBD2. Unmatched junction bases numbered 7, after V lost 5 bases and J lost 3 bases. Looked up from germline, CDR1 is LGHNT and CDR2 is FRNRAP. The CDR3 is made up of 17 amino acids. CDR3 sequence: CASGPGTSGDSYNEQFF. CDR3 bases: TGTGCTAGTGGTCCGGGGACTAGCGGGGACAGCTACAATGAGCAGTTCTTC.

This clonotype appeared a single time. This sequence joins TRBV4-3 and TRBJ1-1, with D possibly matching TRBD1 (6 bases). From germline, CDR1 is LGHNA and CDR2 YSLEER. Trimming removed 5 bases from V and 7 bases from J, with 14 bases in between. CDR3 size: 13 residues. The CDR3 protein is CASSERWGREAFF. CDR3 bases: TGCGCCAGCAGCGAACGTTGGGGGCGTGAAGCTTTCTTT.

This clonotype was recorded at least ten times. This rearrangement joins TRBV6-5 to TRBJ2-1, with TRBD1 identical over 11 bases. Per the germline V gene, CDR1 is MNHEY and CDR2 is SVGAGI. J lost 4 bases, V lost 6 bases, and 8 bases had no gene match. This CDR3 spans 16 amino acids. The CDR3 sequence is CASSTGQGGLYNEQFF. The CDR3 bases are TGTGCCAGCAGCACGGGACAGGGGGGCTTATACAATGAGCAGTTCTTC.

This clonotype appeared a few times. This chain's CDR3 is CASSPIGGLSKNIQYF. CDR3 coding DNA: TGTGCCAGCAGCCCAATAGGGGGGTTGAGCAAAAACATTCAGTACTTC. The chain uses TRBV14 and TRBJ2-4; D assignment may be TRBD1 or TRBD2 (6 bases each). The CDR3 length is 16 residues. Germline V gene lookup returns CDR1 SGHDN and CDR2 FVKESK. With 4 bases removed from V and 3 bases from J, the gap between germline ends came to 16 bases.